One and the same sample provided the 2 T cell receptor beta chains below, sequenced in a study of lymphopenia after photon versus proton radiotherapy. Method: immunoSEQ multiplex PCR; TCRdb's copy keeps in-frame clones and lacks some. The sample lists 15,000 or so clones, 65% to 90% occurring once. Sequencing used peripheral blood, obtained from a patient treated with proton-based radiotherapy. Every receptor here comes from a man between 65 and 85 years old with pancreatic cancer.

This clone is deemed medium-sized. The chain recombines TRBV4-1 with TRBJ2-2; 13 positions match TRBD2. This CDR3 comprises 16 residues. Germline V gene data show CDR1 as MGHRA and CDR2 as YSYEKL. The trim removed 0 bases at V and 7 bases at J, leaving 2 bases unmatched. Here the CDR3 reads CASSQDRLAGGGELFF. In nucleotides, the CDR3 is TGCGCCAGCAGCCAAGACCGACTAGCGGGGGGCGGGGAGCTGTTTTTT.

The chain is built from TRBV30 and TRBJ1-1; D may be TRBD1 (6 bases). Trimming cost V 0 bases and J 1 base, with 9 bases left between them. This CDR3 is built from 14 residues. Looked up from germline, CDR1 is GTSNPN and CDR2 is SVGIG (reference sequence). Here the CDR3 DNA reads TGTGCCTGGAGTGTATACAGGGCGAACACTGAAGCTTTCTTT. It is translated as CAWSVYRANTEAFF. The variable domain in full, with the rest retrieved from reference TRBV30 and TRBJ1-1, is SQTIHQWPATLVQPVGSPLSLECTVEGTSNPNLYWYRQAAGRGLQLLFYSVGIGQISSEVPQNLSASRPQDRQFILSSKKLLLSDSGFYLCAWSVYRANTEAFFGQGTRLTVV.